One sample yielded the 24 T cell receptor beta chains listed below, sequenced in a study of T cell repertoires in cytomegalovirus infection. Using its own MiXCR run on the reads, TCRdb lists one record per CDR3 protein. This sample carries 300,000 or so distinct CDR3 sequences, 20% to 30% of them seen once, and the ten largest clones take approximately 13%. The sequenced material came from PBMCs. These receptors came from a human donor in good health (CMV status not recorded). Some clones in this sample may be carry-over from other donors' samples.

Many counts were recorded for this clonotype. The chain links TRBV7-9 to TRBJ2-7; 7 nucleotides agree with TRBD2. Germline values: CDR1 SEHNR, CDR2 FQNEAQ (reference sequence). Germline trimming cut 0 bases from V and 6 bases from J; bases unmatched to any gene: 14. This CDR3 region has 17 residues. CDR3 region: CASSLAGLGGRRIEQYV. For the CDR3, the DNA is TGTGCCAGCAGCTTAGCAGGTTTGGGAGGGCGTCGCATCGAGCAGTACGTC.

In its sample, this clonotype was seen a few times. The chain combines TRBV19 with TRBJ1-5; D gene ambiguous. CDR1 LNHDA and CDR2 SQIVND come from the germline V gene (reference sequence). CDR3 length: 14 residues. Trimming removed 3 bases from V and 3 bases from J, with 9 bases in between. In DNA form, the CDR3 reads TGTGCCAGTAGTATCTTAGACAACAATCAGCCCCAGCATTTT. This codes for CASSILDNNQPQHF.

The V and J genes are TRBV7-3 and TRBJ2-1; 9 nucleotides agree with TRBD2. The CDR3 has 15 residues. Germline V CDR1 and CDR2: SGHTA, FQGTGA. Trimming removed 4 bases from V and 6 bases from J; junction bases left unmatched: 7. The CDR3 protein is CASSSAGTSFNEQFF. Here the CDR3 DNA reads TGTGCCAGCAGCTCGGCCGGGACTAGCTTCAATGAGCAGTTCTTC.

This clonotype was recorded many times. The gene calls are TRBV7-2 and TRBJ1-5, with unresolved D. This CDR3 is 12 amino acids long. Germline-derived CDR1 and CDR2 are SGHTA and FQGNSA. Trimming left V 4 bases short and J 7 bases short, with 8 bases between. The CDR3 region is CASSSAEQPQHF. CDR3 DNA sequence: TGTGCCAGCAGCTCCGCCGAGCAGCCCCAGCATTTT.

This clonotype was observed many times. The rearrangement links TRBV7-2 to TRBJ1-4; D remains unclear. There are 15 residues in the CDR3. From germline, CDR1 is SGHTA and CDR2 FQGNSA. V was pared by 5 bases and J by 0 bases, with 10 bases between. CDR3 DNA: TGTGCCAGCAGCCATGACTCTTCAACTAATGAAAAACTGTTTTTT. Translating gives CASSHDSSTNEKLFF. Full variable domain (missing parts from reference TRBV7-2 and TRBJ1-4): GAGVSQSPSNKVTEKGKDVELRCDPISGHTALYWYRQSLGQGLEFLIYFQGNSAPDKSGLPSDRFSAERTGGSVSTLTIQRTQQEDSAVYLCASSHDSSTNEKLFFGSGTQLSVL.

The chain is built from TRBV5-6 and TRBJ2-7; D is possibly TRBD2 (6 bases). The CDR3 loop spans 16 amino acids. V lost 4 bases to trimming and J lost 3 bases, with 20 bases between them. The germline V gene has CDR1 SGHDT and CDR2 YYEEEE. Written as DNA, the CDR3 is TGTGCCAGCAGCCCGCTGGAGGGCAGTAAAGACTACGAGCAGTACTTC. It yields the protein CASSPLEGSKDYEQYF.

The J gene is TRBJ1-4, the V gene TRBV19, with a tentative D call TRBD1 (5 bases). CDR1 and CDR2 (germline): LNHDA, SQIVND (reference sequence). The CDR3 extends over 13 amino acids. The V end lost 6 bases, the J end lost 7 bases, and 12 bases lay between the germline ends. The CDR3 reads CASRTPGTEKLFF. For the CDR3, the DNA is TGTGCCAGTAGGACCCCAGGGACTGAAAAACTGTTTTTT.

This clonotype turned up a few times. The chain is built from TRBV27 and TRBJ2-7; 12 nucleotides line up with TRBD2. The CDR3 has 16 amino acids. J gave up 9 bases and V 5 bases, and 14 bases lay outside the gene matches. Germline values: CDR1 MNHEY, CDR2 SMNVEV (reference sequence). The DNA for the CDR3 is TGTGCCAGCAGTCCGACCAGACTAGCGGGAGCCTCGGGGCAGTACTTC. Encoded protein: CASSPTRLAGASGQYF.

This clonotype was counted ten times or more. The chain couples TRBV12-3 or TRBV12-4 to TRBJ1-5; 8 nucleotides match TRBD1. V was clipped by 5 bases and J by 3 bases; unmatched bases: 6. The CDR3 runs to 15 residues. The CDR3 sequence is CASSPRDRPNQPQHF. In DNA form, the CDR3 reads TGTGCCAGCAGTCCTCGGGACAGGCCCAATCAGCCCCAGCATTTT.

This clonotype was counted once. The chain joins TRBV30 to TRBJ1-5; 7 bases fit TRBD1. From germline, CDR1 is GTSNPN and CDR2 SVGIG (reference sequence). V lost 7 bases, J lost 0 bases, and 3 bases stayed unmatched. The CDR3 covers 13 residues. DNA of the CDR3: TGTGCCTCCGGGACAGATAGCAATCAGCCCCAGCATTTT. This translates into CASGTDSNQPQHF.

The chain combines TRBV11-2 with TRBJ2-7; D might be TRBD2 (5 bases). The V end lost 4 bases, the J end lost 7 bases, and 14 bases lay between the germline ends. This CDR3 has 13 amino acids. Germline CDR1 is SGHAT and CDR2 is FQNNGV. CDR3 DNA sequence: TGTGCCAGCAGCTCCGGGCAGCCGGGAGAGCAGTACTTC. Protein product: CASSSGQPGEQYF.

This clonotype showed up many times. The chain is built from TRBV7-2 and TRBJ1-1, with D possibly being TRBD1 (6 bases). CDR1 is SGHTA and CDR2 is FQGNSA in the germline V gene. This CDR3 region has 13 residues. V was cut by 3 bases and J by 6 bases, with 11 bases left in between. CDR3 region: CASSLRGGSEAFF. In DNA form, the CDR3 reads TGTGCCAGCAGCTTGAGGGGGGGCTCTGAAGCTTTCTTT.

There are a few counts of this clonotype. This chain uses TRBV28 with TRBJ2-7; a possible D gene is TRBD2 (6 bases). V lost 7 bases and J 0 bases, leaving 7 bases between the germline ends. Germline CDR1 MDHEN, CDR2 SYDVKM. The CDR3 is made up of 12 amino acids. The CDR3 protein is CASTGVSYEQYF. The CDR3 coding sequence is TGTGCCAGCACGGGGGTCTCCTACGAGCAGTACTTC.

This clonotype was seen at least ten times. V and J are TRBV7-2 and TRBJ1-1; 8 positions agree with TRBD1. V shed 1 base, J shed 4 bases, and the junction held 8 bases outside the gene matches. Germline CDR1 SGHTA, CDR2 FQGNSA. The CDR3 extends over 16 amino acids. The CDR3 DNA reads as TGTGCCAGCAGCTTAGAGCCGACAGGGGTGAGCACTGAAGCTTTCTTT. It translates to CASSLEPTGVSTEAFF.

This clonotype was observed at least ten times. V gene TRBV7-2 combines with J gene TRBJ2-5; 8 bases agree with TRBD1. This CDR3 is 14 amino acids long. Germline V lookup: CDR1 SGHTA, CDR2 FQGNSA. Trimming cost V 3 bases and J 2 bases; bases outside gene matches: 2. The CDR3 is CASSFDRGQETQYF. The CDR3 DNA sequence: TGTGCCAGCAGCTTCGACAGGGGACAAGAGACCCAGTACTTC.

This clonotype was observed a handful of times. This chain joins TRBV24-1 and TRBJ2-1, with D perhaps assigned TRBD1 or TRBD2 (5 bases each). This CDR3 spans 15 amino acids. V was pared by 3 bases and J by 7 bases, with 15 bases between. Germline V lookup: CDR1 KGHDR, CDR2 SFDVKD. The CDR3 loop reads CATSDPGRLFNEQFF. The CDR3 nucleotides read TGTGCCACCAGTGATCCGGGACGGCTTTTTAATGAGCAGTTCTTC.

The chain links TRBV20-1 to TRBJ2-1, with TRBD1 identical over 8 bases. Germline V gene lookup returns CDR1 DFQATT and CDR2 SNEGSKA (reference sequence). This CDR3 region has 15 residues. With 5 bases clipped from V and 4 bases from J, the junction kept 10 bases outside the gene matches. The DNA of the CDR3 is TGCAGTGCTGGACAGGGCCCACCACAATACAATGAGCAGTTCTTC. Translated: CSAGQGPPQYNEQFF.

This clonotype was found many times. The rearrangement links TRBV7-2 to TRBJ2-3, with a possible D match to TRBD1 (6 bases). Germline CDR1 SGHTA, CDR2 FQGNSA. The CDR3 totals 12 residues. V was clipped by 8 bases and J by 3 bases, with 9 bases between them. The CDR3 loop is CASGRGTDTQYF. The CDR3 region has the DNA TGTGCCAGCGGAAGGGGGACAGATACGCAGTATTTT.

This clonotype was recorded many times. This sequence joins TRBV7-2 and TRBJ1-2, with TRBD1 matching 10 bases. With V trimmed by 3 bases and J by 6 bases, 4 bases remained unmatched. There are 14 residues in the CDR3. Germline V gene data show CDR1 as SGHTA and CDR2 as FQGNSA. The CDR3 protein is CASSLWGQGNGYTF. Here the CDR3 DNA reads TGTGCCAGCAGCTTGTGGGGACAGGGGAATGGCTACACCTTC.

The table lists this clonotype with many counts. V is TRBV7-2 and J is TRBJ1-4, with D hard to call. Trimming removed 2 bases from V and 5 bases from J, with 6 bases in between. The length of the CDR3 is 13 residues. Germline-derived CDR1 and CDR2 are SGHTA and FQGNSA. CDR3 residues: CASSLKGNEKLFF. The CDR3 DNA is TGTGCCAGCAGCTTAAAAGGGAATGAAAAACTGTTTTTT.

This clonotype was observed a single time. The chain links TRBV9 to TRBJ2-4; 8 bases agree with TRBD1. This CDR3 has 15 amino acids. V trimming: 0 bases; J trimming: 8 bases; junction bases outside the gene matches: 7. Germline V gene lookup returns CDR1 SGDLS and CDR2 YYNGEE. The CDR3, as DNA: TGTGCCAGCAGCGTAGAAGGAAGCAGGGGGCACATTCAGTACTTC. The encoded protein is CASSVEGSRGHIQYF.

The table lists this clonotype with a few counts. The chain uses TRBV6-1 and TRBJ2-1; D gene unclear. V was clipped by 6 bases and J by 5 bases, with 17 bases between them. CDR3 length: 15 residues. Germline CDR1 reads MNHNS; CDR2 reads SASEGT. The CDR3 sequence is CASSPHQKYNNEQFF. The CDR3, as DNA: TGTGCCAGCAGCCCACACCAAAAATATAACAATGAGCAGTTCTTC.

This chain joins TRBV7-2 and TRBJ1-1; D perhaps matches TRBD1 (6 bases). Trimming shortened V by 2 bases and J by 7 bases, and 8 bases separated the two germline ends. CDR1 and CDR2 from the germline V gene are SGHTA and FQGNSA. The CDR3 runs 12 residues. CDR3 region: CASSLQGIEAFF. In nucleotides, the CDR3 is TGTGCCAGCAGCTTACAGGGGATTGAAGCTTTCTTT.

V gene TRBV25-1 combines with J gene TRBJ2-1; 10 bases align to TRBD2. Germline-derived CDR1 and CDR2 are MGHDK and SYGVNS. J lost 15 bases, V lost 3 bases, and 8 bases had no gene match. The CDR3 totals 13 residues. The CDR3 nucleotides read TGTGCCAGCAGTGAGACCGGGACTAGCGTTCGGTTCTTC. Translation gives CASSETGTSVRFF.